This is a list of T cell receptor beta chains from one sample in a study of T cell changes during pregnancy in multiple sclerosis. Produced via immunoSEQ multiplex PCR; TCRdb's table is partial and in-frame only. The sample consists of about 57,000 clones, 75% to 95% of them appearing once. The material sequenced was peripheral blood, taken after pregnancy. The receptors shown here come from a female donor in good health, enrolled as a control in a pregnancy study. Both conserved end residues are part of each CDR3. Fields, in order: D gene, V gene, J gene, clone size, CDR3 DNA, CDR3 protein. D genes are given only for firm matches. Where a row states a size, it is once, few, many or the class of an expanded clone; other rows omit it.

>.|TRBV2|TRBJ2-7|.
TGTGCCAGCAGTCGACAGACCCCCTACGAGCAGTACTTC
CASSRQTPYEQYF
>TRBD1|TRBV5-6|TRBJ2-1|.
TGTGCCAGCAGTCTCGGACAGGGGGTCGGCAATGAGCAGTTCTTC
CASSLGQGVGNEQFF
>TRBD2|TRBV29-1|TRBJ2-1|few
TGCAGCGCCTCCACTAGCGGCTCCTACAATGAGCAGTTCTTC
CSASTSGSYNEQFF
>.|TRBV19|TRBJ1-2|few
TGTGCCAGTAGTATAGATTGGAGGGCCTTCTATGGCTACACCTTC
CASSIDWRAFYGYTF
>TRBD1|TRBV11-2|TRBJ2-2|.
TGTGCCAGCAGCTTAGGGACAGGGGCTACCACCGGGGAGCTGTTTTTT
CASSLGTGATTGELFF
>.|TRBV27|TRBJ1-6|.
TGTGCCAGCACTACTGGACAGCTCAATTCACCCCTCCACTTT
CASTTGQLNSPLHF
>.|TRBV6-5|TRBJ2-7|.
TGTGCCAGCATGCGGAGACAGGCCTACGAGCAGTACTTC
CASMRRQAYEQYF
>.|TRBV2|TRBJ2-1|.
TGTGCCAGCAGCGGACCGGGACAAGAGTACAATGAGCAGTTCTTC
CASSGPGQEYNEQFF
>.|TRBV19|TRBJ1-2|.
TGTGCCACCCGAGGGGGGCTGCGGGAGGGCTACACCTTC
CATRGGLREGYTF
>TRBD1|TRBV7-8|TRBJ1-1|once
TGTGCCAGCAGCTCGCTCTGGGGACAGATGAACACTGAAGCTTTCTTT
CASSSLWGQMNTEAFF